This is a list of T cell receptor beta chains from one sample in a study of blood T cell dynamics during melanoma immunotherapy. The protocol was immunoSEQ multiplex PCR, while the TCRdb copy is restricted to in-frame clones and leaves out a portion. The sample shows about 19,000 clones, around 90% of them seen only once. The sample in question was blood, obtained from a patient treated with checkpoint blockade. The source is a human donor with melanoma. Each CDR3 is given with its conserved first and last residue. A D gene is named only where the DNA matches it firmly. Rows may omit the clone size; those that give it use once, few, many or a size class.

clone size,D gene,V gene,CDR3 length,J gene,CDR3 DNA,CDR3 protein
.,TRBD2,TRBV28,15,TRBJ2-1,TGTGCCAGCAGCCGGGGGGGGAGGGCTTACAATGAGCAGTTCTTC,CASSRGGRAYNEQFF
.,TRBD2,TRBV28,15,TRBJ2-2,TGTGCCAGCAGTCATAGCGGGAGGGCCATCGGGGAGCTGTTTTTT,CASSHSGRAIGELFF
.,TRBD1,TRBV30,16,TRBJ1-3,TGTGCCTGGAGTCCACCCGGGACAGGGGCTGGAAACACCATATATTTT,CAWSPPGTGAGNTIYF
.,TRBD2,TRBV27,16,TRBJ2-3,TGTGCCAGCAGTCCCTGGGCTAGCGGGGTCACAGATACGCAGTATTTT,CASSPWASGVTDTQYF
.,.,TRBV10-1,15,TRBJ1-1,TGCGCCAGCAGTGAGGCAGGCCTTAAGAAGGCTGAAGCTTTCTTT,CASSEAGLKKAEAFF
.,.,TRBV5-6,18,TRBJ1-2,TGTGCCAGCAGCTTGGCCCTCCCCGGCGGGGATGCTAACTATGGCTACACCTTC,CASSLALPGGDANYGYTF
.,.,TRBV29-1,14,TRBJ1-4,TGCAGCGTTGAAGATCCGGTGGGGAGAGAAAAACTGTTTTTT,CSVEDPVGREKLFF
once,TRBD2,TRBV11-2,14,TRBJ2-7,TGTGCCAGCAGCCGCTCGGGGGGCTCCTACGAGCAGTACTTC,CASSRSGGSYEQYF
.,TRBD1,TRBV27,13,TRBJ1-5,TGTGCCACCATGGACAGGGGGAATCAGCCCCAGCATTTT,CATMDRGNQPQHF
.,TRBD1,TRBV29-1,13,TRBJ2-5,TGCAGCGTCATGCGACAGGGGGGGGAGACCCAGTACTTC,CSVMRQGGETQYF
.,.,TRBV19,11,TRBJ2-2,TGTGCCAGTAGCCCGACCGGGGAGCTGTTTTTT,CASSPTGELFF
once,.,TRBV5-4,15,TRBJ2-1,TGTGCCAGCAGCTGGGACTTCAGCTCCTACAATGAGCAGTTCTTC,CASSWDFSSYNEQFF
.,.,TRBV5-8,16,TRBJ1-4,TGTGCCAGCAGCTTAAGGGGAAGAGCAACTAATGAAAAACTGTTTTTT,CASSLRGRATNEKLFF
.,.,TRBV25-1,13,TRBJ1-2,TGTGCCAGCGACCCCGGGTCCTCGTATGGCTACACCTTC,CASDPGSSYGYTF
.,TRBD1,TRBV5-1,15,TRBJ2-7,TGCGCCAGCAGCTTGAGAGGGACAGGGACATACGAGCAGTACTTC,CASSLRGTGTYEQYF
.,.,TRBV5-1,15,TRBJ2-5,TGCGCCAGCAGCTTCTCCGGAAACCCTCAAGAGACCCAGTACTTC,CASSFSGNPQETQYF
.,TRBD2,TRBV7-3,13,TRBJ2-1,TGTGCCAGCAGTAGCGGGAGGCGCAATGAGCAGTTCTTC,CASSSGRRNEQFF
.,TRBD1,TRBV18,15,TRBJ2-7,TGTGCCAGCTCACGTGACGACAGGGCCGGCTACGAGCAGTACTTC,CASSRDDRAGYEQYF
.,TRBD1,TRBV4-1,16,TRBJ2-6,TGCGCCAGCAGCCAAGAACAGGGGACCGGGGCCAACGTCCTGACTTTC,CASSQEQGTGANVLTF
.,TRBD1,TRBV7-2,16,TRBJ2-7,TGTGCCAGCAGCTTAGAAACCGGACAGGCATCCTACGAGCAGTACTTC,CASSLETGQASYEQYF